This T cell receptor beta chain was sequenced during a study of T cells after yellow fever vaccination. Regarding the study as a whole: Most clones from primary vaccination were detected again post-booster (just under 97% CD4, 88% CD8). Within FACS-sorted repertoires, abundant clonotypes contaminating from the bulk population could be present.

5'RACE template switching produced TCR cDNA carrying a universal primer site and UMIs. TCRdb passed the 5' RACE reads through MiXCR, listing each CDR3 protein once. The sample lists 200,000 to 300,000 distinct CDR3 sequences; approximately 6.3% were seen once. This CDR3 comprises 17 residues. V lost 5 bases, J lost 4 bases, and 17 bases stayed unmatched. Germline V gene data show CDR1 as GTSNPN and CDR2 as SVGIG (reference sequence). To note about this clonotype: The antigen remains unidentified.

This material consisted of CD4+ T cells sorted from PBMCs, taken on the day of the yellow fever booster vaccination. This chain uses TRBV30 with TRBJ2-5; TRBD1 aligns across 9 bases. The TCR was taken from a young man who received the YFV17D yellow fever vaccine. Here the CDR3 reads CAWGLPGQGSGAETQYF. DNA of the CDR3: TGTGCCTGGGGTCTACCGGGACAGGGAAGCGGCGCAGAGACCCAGTACTTC.